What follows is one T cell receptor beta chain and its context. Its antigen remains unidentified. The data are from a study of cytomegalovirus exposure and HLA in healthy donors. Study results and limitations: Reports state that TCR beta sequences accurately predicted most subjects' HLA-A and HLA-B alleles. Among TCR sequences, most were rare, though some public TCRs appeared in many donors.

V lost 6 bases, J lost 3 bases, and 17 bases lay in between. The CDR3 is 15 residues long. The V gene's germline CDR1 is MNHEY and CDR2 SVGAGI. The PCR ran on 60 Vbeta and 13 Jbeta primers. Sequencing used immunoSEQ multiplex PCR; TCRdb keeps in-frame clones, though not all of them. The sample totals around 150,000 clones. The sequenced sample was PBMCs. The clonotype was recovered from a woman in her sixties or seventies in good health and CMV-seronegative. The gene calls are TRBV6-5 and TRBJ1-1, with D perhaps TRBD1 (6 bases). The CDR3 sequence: CASSSGQITYTEAFF. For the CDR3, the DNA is TGTGCCAGCAGCTCCGGACAGATTACTTACACTGAAGCTTTCTTT.